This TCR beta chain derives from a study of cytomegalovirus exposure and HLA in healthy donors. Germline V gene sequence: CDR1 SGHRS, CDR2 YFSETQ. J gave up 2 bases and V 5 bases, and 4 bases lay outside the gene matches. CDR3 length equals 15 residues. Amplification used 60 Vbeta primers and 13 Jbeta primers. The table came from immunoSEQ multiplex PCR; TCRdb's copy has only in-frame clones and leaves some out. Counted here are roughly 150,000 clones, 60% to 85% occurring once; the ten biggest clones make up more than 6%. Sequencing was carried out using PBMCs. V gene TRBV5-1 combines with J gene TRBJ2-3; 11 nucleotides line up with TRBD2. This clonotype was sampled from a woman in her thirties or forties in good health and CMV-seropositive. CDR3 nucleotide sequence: TGCGCCAGCAGAAAGACTAGCGGGGCCACAGATACGCAGTATTTT. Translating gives CASRKTSGATDTQYF.